This T cell receptor beta chain was sequenced during a study of blood T cell repertoires in COVID-19. Study at large: Nucleic acid was either cDNA or gDNA, and it came from T cells, B-cell-depleted T cells, or PBMCs.

This CDR3 contains 13 residues. Germline V CDR1 and CDR2: SEHNR, FQNEAQ (reference sequence). Trimming removed 5 bases from V and 5 bases from J; junction bases left unmatched: 3. Source study methods: Reference gene primer amplification in the assay estimated nucleated cell counts. Libraries were prepared by immunoSEQ multiplex PCR; TCRdb keeps only in-frame clonotypes and omits some of them. The DNA was the basis for D and trimming; V, J and clone size are from that table. The table shows 200,000 or so clones, with less than 90% occurring only once. The receptor was isolated from a man aged 70 or older with acute or convalescent COVID-19. Sequencing was done on a sample of peripheral blood. The chain links TRBV7-9 to TRBJ2-1, with 7 bases matching TRBD1. The CDR3 region is CASSLGQNNEQFF. The CDR3 nucleotides read TGTGCCAGCAGCCTGGGACAGAACAATGAGCAGTTCTTC.